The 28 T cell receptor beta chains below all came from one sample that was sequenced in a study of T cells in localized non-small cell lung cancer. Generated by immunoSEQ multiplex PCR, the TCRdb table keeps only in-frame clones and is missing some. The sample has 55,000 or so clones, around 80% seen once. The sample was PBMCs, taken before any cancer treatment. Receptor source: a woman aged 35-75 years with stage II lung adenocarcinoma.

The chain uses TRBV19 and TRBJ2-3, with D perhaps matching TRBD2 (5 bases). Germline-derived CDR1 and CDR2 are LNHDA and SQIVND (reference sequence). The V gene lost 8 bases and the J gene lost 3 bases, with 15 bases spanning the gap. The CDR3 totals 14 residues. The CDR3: CASAQIRETDTQYF. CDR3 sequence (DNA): TGTGCCAGTGCTCAAATCCGGGAAACAGATACGCAGTATTTT. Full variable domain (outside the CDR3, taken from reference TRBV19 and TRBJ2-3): DGGITQSPKYLFRKEGQNVTLSCEQNLNHDAMYWYRQDPGQGLRLIYYSQIVNDFQKGDIAEGYSVSREKKESFPLTVTSAQKNPTAFYLCASAQIRETDTQYFGPGTRLTVL.

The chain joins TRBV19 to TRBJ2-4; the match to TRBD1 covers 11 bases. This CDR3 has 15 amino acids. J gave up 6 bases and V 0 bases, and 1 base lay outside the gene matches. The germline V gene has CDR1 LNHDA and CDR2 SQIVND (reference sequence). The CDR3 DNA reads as TGTGCCAGTAGTATAGAAGGACAGGGGGCAAACATTCAGTACTTC. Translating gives CASSIEGQGANIQYF.

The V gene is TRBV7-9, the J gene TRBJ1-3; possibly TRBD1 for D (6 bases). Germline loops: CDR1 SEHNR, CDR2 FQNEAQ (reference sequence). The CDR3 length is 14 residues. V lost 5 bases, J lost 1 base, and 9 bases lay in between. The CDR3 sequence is CASSQGTSGNTIYF. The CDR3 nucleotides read TGTGCCAGCAGCCAGGGGACTTCTGGAAACACCATATATTTT.

CDR3 sequence: CAISGGQPPQAFF. CDR3 nucleotide sequence: TGTGCCATCAGTGGCGGACAGCCTCCCCAAGCTTTCTTT. V is TRBV10-3 and J is TRBJ1-1; tentatively, D is TRBD1 (6 bases). Trimming pared 4 bases from V and 9 bases from J, leaving 15 bases between. The CDR3 has 13 amino acids. Germline V gene data show CDR1 as ENHRY and CDR2 as SYGVKD.

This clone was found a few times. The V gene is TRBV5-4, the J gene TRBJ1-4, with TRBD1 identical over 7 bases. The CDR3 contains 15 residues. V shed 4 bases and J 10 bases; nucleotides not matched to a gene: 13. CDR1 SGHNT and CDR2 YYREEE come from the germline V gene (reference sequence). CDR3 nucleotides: TGTGCCAGCAGCGTAAAGACAGGGACCCGGGGAAAACTGTTTTTT. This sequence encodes CASSVKTGTRGKLFF.

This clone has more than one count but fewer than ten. The CDR3 sequence: CAWRYPGGDPNYGYTF. DNA for the CDR3: TGTGCCTGGAGATACCCCGGGGGGGACCCAAACTATGGCTACACCTTC. V and J are TRBV30 and TRBJ1-2; weak D call: TRBD1 (5 bases). V was trimmed by 3 bases and J by 2 bases, leaving 19 bases between them. CDR1 and CDR2 (germline): GTSNPN, SVGIG (reference sequence). This CDR3 contains 16 residues.

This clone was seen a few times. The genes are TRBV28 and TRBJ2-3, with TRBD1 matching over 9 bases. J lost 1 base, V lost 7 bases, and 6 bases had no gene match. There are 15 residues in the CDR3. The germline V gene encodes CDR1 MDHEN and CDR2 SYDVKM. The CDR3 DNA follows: TGTGCCAGCATGGGACAGGGCTTTGGCACAGATACGCAGTATTTT. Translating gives CASMGQGFGTDTQYF.

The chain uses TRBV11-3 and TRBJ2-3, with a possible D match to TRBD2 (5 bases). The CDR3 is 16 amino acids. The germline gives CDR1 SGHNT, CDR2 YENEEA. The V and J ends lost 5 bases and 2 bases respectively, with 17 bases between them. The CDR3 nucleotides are TGTGCCAGCAGCCCGACGGGGTCCGTGGTCACAGATACGCAGTATTTT. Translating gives CASSPTGSVVTDTQYF.

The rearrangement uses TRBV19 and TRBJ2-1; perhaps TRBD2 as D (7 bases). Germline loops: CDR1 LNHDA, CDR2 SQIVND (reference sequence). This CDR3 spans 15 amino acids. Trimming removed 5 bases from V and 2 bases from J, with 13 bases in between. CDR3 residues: CASSPPGGAYNEQFF. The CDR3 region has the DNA TGTGCCAGTAGTCCACCGGGGGGCGCCTACAATGAGCAGTTCTTC.

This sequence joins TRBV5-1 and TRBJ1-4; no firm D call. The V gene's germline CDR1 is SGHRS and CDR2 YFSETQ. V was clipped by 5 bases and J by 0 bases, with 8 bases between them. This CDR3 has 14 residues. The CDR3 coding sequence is TGCGCCAGCAGTTTGACAACAACTAATGAAAAACTGTTTTTT. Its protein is CASSLTTTNEKLFF.

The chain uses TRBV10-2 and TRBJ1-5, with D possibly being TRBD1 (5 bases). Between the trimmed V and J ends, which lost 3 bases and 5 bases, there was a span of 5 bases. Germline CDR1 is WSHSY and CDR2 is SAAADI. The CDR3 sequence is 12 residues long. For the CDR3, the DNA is TGCGCCAGCAGTGACAGGGATCAGCCCCAGCATTTT. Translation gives CASSDRDQPQHF.

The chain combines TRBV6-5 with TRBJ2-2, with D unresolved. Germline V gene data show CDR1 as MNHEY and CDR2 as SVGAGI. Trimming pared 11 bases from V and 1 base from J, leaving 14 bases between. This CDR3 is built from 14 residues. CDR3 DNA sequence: TGTGCCGGCCGTTTAGCAGAGAACACCGGGGAGCTGTTTTTT. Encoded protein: CAGRLAENTGELFF.

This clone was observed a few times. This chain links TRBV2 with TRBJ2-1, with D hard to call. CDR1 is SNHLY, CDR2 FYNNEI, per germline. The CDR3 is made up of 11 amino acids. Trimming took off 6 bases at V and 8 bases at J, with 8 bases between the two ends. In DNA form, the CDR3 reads TGTGCCAGCAGGATTGGGGATGAGCAGTTCTTC. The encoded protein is CASRIGDEQFF.

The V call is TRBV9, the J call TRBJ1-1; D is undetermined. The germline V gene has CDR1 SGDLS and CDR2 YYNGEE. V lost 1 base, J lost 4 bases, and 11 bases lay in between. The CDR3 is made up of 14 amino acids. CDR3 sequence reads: CASSVTMASTEAFF. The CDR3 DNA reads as TGTGCCAGCAGCGTAACGATGGCTTCCACTGAAGCTTTCTTT.

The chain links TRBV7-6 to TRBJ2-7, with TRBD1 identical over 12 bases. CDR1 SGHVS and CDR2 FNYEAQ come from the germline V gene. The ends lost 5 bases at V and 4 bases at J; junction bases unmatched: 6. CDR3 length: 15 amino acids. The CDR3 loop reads CASSGGTGGWYEQYF. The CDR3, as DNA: TGTGCCAGCAGCGGCGGGACAGGGGGCTGGTACGAGCAGTACTTC.

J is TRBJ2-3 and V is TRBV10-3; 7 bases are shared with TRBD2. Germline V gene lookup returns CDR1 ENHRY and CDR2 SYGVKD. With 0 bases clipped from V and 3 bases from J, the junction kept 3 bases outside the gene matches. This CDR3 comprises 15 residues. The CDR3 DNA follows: TGTGCCATCAGTGAGTCGTTGGGGGGGACAGATACGCAGTATTTT. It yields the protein CAISESLGGTDTQYF.

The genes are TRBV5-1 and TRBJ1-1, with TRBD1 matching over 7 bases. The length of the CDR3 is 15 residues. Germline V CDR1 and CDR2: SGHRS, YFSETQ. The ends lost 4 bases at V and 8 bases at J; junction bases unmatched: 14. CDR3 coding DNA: TGCGCCAGCAGCCCGGATGGGGACAGAAACGGGGAAGCTTTCTTT. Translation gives CASSPDGDRNGEAFF. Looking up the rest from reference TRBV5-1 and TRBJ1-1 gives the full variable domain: KAGVTQTPRYLIKTRGQQVTLSCSPISGHRSVSWYQQTPGQGLQFLFEYFSETQRNKGNFPGRFSGRQFSNSRSEMNVSTLELGDSALYLCASSPDGDRNGEAFFGQGTRLTVV.

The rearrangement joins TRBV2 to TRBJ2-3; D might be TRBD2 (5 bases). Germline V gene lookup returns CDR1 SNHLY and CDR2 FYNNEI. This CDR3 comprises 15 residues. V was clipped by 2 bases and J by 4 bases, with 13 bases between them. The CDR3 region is CASSERVPEADTQYF. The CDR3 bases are TGTGCCAGCAGTGAAAGGGTACCGGAGGCAGATACGCAGTATTTT.

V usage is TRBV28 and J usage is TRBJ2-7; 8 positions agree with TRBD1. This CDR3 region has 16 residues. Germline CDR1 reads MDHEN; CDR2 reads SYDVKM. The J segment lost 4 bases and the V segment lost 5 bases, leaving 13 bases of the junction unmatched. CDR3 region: CASSPDRGNSLYEQYF. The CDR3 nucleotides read TGTGCCAGCAGTCCTGACAGGGGAAACTCTCTGTACGAGCAGTACTTC.

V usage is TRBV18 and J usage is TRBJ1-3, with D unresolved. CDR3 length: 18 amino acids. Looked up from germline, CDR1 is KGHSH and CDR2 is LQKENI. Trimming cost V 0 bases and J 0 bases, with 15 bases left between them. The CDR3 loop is CASSPPSSGKSSGNTIYF. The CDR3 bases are TGTGCCAGCTCACCACCTTCTTCGGGCAAGAGCTCTGGAAACACCATATATTTT.

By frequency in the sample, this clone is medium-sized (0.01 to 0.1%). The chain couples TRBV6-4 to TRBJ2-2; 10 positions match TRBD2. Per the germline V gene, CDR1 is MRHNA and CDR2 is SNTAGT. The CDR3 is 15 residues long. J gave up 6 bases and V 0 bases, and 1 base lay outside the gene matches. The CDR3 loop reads CASSDSSGGAGELFF. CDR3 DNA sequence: TGTGCCAGCAGTGACTCGAGCGGGGGGGCCGGGGAGCTGTTTTTT.

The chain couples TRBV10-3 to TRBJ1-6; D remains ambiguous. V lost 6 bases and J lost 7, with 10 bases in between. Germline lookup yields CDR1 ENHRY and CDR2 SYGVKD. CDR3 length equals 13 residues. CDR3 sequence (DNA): TGTGCCATCAGGAACGAACTAAATTCACCCCTCCACTTT. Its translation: CAIRNELNSPLHF.

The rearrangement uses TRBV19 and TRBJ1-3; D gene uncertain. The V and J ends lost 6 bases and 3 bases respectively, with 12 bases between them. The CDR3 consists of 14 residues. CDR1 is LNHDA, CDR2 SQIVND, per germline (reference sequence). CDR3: CASRPNQGGNTIYF. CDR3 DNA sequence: TGTGCCAGTAGGCCGAATCAAGGTGGAAACACCATATATTTT.

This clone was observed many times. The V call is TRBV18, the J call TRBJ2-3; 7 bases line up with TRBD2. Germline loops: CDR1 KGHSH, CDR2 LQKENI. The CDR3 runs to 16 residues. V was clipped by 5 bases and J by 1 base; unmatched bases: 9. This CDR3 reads CASSNTGGFGTDTQYF. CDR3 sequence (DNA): TGTGCCAGCTCAAATACCGGGGGGTTTGGCACAGATACGCAGTATTTT.

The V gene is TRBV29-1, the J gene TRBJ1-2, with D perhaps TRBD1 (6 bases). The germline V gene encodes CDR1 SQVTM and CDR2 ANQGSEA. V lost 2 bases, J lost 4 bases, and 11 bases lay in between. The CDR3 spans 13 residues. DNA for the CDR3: TGCAGCGTTGAATCAGGGGAGAGCTATGGCTACACCTTC. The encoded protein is CSVESGESYGYTF.

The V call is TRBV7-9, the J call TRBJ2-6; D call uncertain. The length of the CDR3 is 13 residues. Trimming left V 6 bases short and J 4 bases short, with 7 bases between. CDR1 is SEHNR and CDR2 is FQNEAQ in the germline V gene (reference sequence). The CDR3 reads CASSITGANVLTF. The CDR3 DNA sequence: TGTGCCAGCAGTATCACCGGGGCCAACGTCCTGACTTTC.

CDR3 region: CASSIMASSNYGYTF. The CDR3 region has the DNA TGTGCCAGTAGTATTATGGCTTCCTCTAACTATGGCTACACCTTC. This sequence joins TRBV19 and TRBJ1-2; no clear D. V was trimmed by 3 bases and J by 0 bases, leaving 11 bases between them. This CDR3 comprises 15 residues. The V gene's germline CDR1 is LNHDA and CDR2 SQIVND (reference sequence).

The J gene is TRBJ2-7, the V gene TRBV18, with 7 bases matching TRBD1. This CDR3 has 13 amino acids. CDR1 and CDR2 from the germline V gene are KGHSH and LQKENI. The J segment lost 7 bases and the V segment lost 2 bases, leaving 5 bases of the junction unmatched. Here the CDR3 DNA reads TGTGCCAGCTCACCAGGGACAGCTCGGGAGCAGTACTTC. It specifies CASSPGTAREQYF.